These T cell receptor beta chains were read from a single sample in a study of blood T cell repertoires in COVID-19. The protocol was immunoSEQ multiplex PCR, while the TCRdb copy is restricted to in-frame clones and leaves out a portion. The data contain about 260,000 clones, 70% to 90% of them seen just once; the ten biggest clones take up about 0.64%. Sequenced: peripheral blood. The receptors originated from a human donor in a cohort sampled during active COVID-19. The CDR3 runs from the conserved cysteine through the conserved F or W. A D gene is named only where the DNA matches it firmly. Only some rows state a clone size, as once, few, many or a class for expanded clones.

D gene: NA
J gene: TRBJ2-1
clone size: NA
V gene: TRBV5-1
CDR3 DNA: TGCGCCAGCAGCTTGGGCGGTCGGAGCTCCTACAATGAGCAGTTCTTC
CDR3 protein: CASSLGGRSSYNEQFF

D gene: NA
J gene: TRBJ2-5
clone size: once
V gene: TRBV2
CDR3 DNA: TGTGCCAGCAGTGCTGTTGCGGGGAGAGAGACCCAGTACTTC
CDR3 protein: CASSAVAGRETQYF

D gene: NA
J gene: TRBJ1-3
clone size: NA
V gene: TRBV6-2/TRBV6-3
CDR3 DNA: TGTGCCAGCAGTTTTCCGGTGCCCTCTGGAAACACCATATATTTT
CDR3 protein: CASSFPVPSGNTIYF

D gene: TRBD2
J gene: TRBJ2-7
clone size: NA
V gene: TRBV19
CDR3 DNA: TGTGCCAGTAGGCTCGGGGGGAGCCGGGGGGAGCAGTACTTC
CDR3 protein: CASRLGGSRGEQYF

D gene: NA
J gene: TRBJ2-7
clone size: NA
V gene: TRBV7-2
CDR3 DNA: TGTGCCAGCAGCTTAGAGCTTACCGAGCAGTACTTC
CDR3 protein: CASSLELTEQYF

D gene: NA
J gene: TRBJ1-6
clone size: few
V gene: TRBV5-6
CDR3 DNA: TGTGCCAGCAGCTTACGAGGGTATAATTCACCCCTCCACTTT
CDR3 protein: CASSLRGYNSPLHF

D gene: NA
J gene: TRBJ1-3
clone size: NA
V gene: TRBV4-2
CDR3 DNA: TGTGCCAGCAGCCAAGAAATCCCCGACAGGACCTCTGGAAACACCATATATTTT
CDR3 protein: CASSQEIPDRTSGNTIYF

D gene: NA
J gene: TRBJ1-1
clone size: NA
V gene: TRBV12-3/TRBV12-4
CDR3 DNA: TGTGCCAGCAGTTTTGCCGACAGGACTGAAGCTTTCTTT
CDR3 protein: CASSFADRTEAFF

D gene: NA
J gene: TRBJ1-2
clone size: few
V gene: TRBV7-2
CDR3 DNA: TGTGCCAGCAGCTTAAATGGACGCTGGAGGAGCTACACCTTC
CDR3 protein: CASSLNGRWRSYTF

D gene: NA
J gene: TRBJ1-3
clone size: few
V gene: TRBV5-4
CDR3 DNA: TGTGCCAGCAGCACAACAGGGAGCTCTGGAAACACCATATATTTT
CDR3 protein: CASSTTGSSGNTIYF

D gene: NA
J gene: TRBJ1-2
clone size: NA
V gene: TRBV4-2
CDR3 DNA: TGTGCCAGTCAATATACAGATACTAACTATGGCTACACCTTC
CDR3 protein: CASQYTDTNYGYTF

D gene: NA
J gene: TRBJ2-7
clone size: once
V gene: TRBV4-3
CDR3 DNA: TGCGCCAGCAGCCAGCGAACTTTGACAGGAGCCATATACGAGCAGTACTTC
CDR3 protein: CASSQRTLTGAIYEQYF

D gene: NA
J gene: TRBJ1-1
clone size: NA
V gene: TRBV19
CDR3 DNA: TGTGCCAGTAGTATGTCGGTAGTGGAGATCGAAGCTTTCTTT
CDR3 protein: CASSMSVVEIEAFF

D gene: TRBD1
J gene: TRBJ1-4
clone size: NA
V gene: TRBV10-3
CDR3 DNA: TGTGCCATCAGTCCGAGTGAGGGGGCCCGTCCTAGAATTAATGAAAAACTGTTTTTT
CDR3 protein: CAISPSEGARPRINEKLFF

D gene: NA
J gene: TRBJ1-2
clone size: NA
V gene: TRBV6-5
CDR3 DNA: TGTGCCAGCAGTTCAGCAGGGACTAACTATGGCTACACCTTC
CDR3 protein: CASSSAGTNYGYTF

D gene: NA
J gene: TRBJ2-1
clone size: NA
V gene: TRBV6-2/TRBV6-3
CDR3 DNA: TGTGCCAGCAGTTACTCGGGGGCTAACAGGGAGCAGTTCTTC
CDR3 protein: CASSYSGANREQFF

D gene: NA
J gene: TRBJ2-7
clone size: NA
V gene: TRBV5-4
CDR3 DNA: TGTGCCAGCAGCCGACAGGCAGACTCCTACGAGCAGTACTTC
CDR3 protein: CASSRQADSYEQYF

D gene: NA
J gene: TRBJ1-6
clone size: NA
V gene: TRBV7-2
CDR3 DNA: TGTGCCAGCAATCGGTCGGACAGAGATTCACCCCTCCACTTT
CDR3 protein: CASNRSDRDSPLHF

D gene: TRBD2
J gene: TRBJ2-7
clone size: NA
V gene: TRBV6-6
CDR3 DNA: TGTGCCAGCAGCCCCTCTAGCGGGGCGCCGTACGAGCAGTACTTC
CDR3 protein: CASSPSSGAPYEQYF

D gene: TRBD1
J gene: TRBJ1-2
clone size: NA
V gene: TRBV28
CDR3 DNA: TGTGCCATCGGACAGGGGGACTTTGGCTACACCTTC
CDR3 protein: CAIGQGDFGYTF

D gene: TRBD2
J gene: TRBJ2-2
clone size: NA
V gene: TRBV6-2/TRBV6-3
CDR3 DNA: TGTGCCAGCAGTATACACCAGATCCGACTAGCGGGGGGGCCAGGGGAGCTGTTTTTT
CDR3 protein: CASSIHQIRLAGGPGELFF

D gene: TRBD1
J gene: TRBJ1-2
clone size: NA
V gene: TRBV3-1/TRBV3-2
CDR3 DNA: TGTGCCAGCAGCCTCGGGACAGGGGCCTATGGCTACACCTTC
CDR3 protein: CASSLGTGAYGYTF

D gene: NA
J gene: TRBJ1-2
clone size: NA
V gene: TRBV18
CDR3 DNA: TGTGCCAGCTCTCTAATTCCACCCGCGACAGCTAACCCTAACTATGGCTACACCTTC
CDR3 protein: CASSLIPPATANPNYGYTF

D gene: NA
J gene: TRBJ1-5
clone size: NA
V gene: TRBV4-3
CDR3 DNA: TGCGCCAGCAGCCGACAGATAAATCAGCCCCAGCATTTT
CDR3 protein: CASSRQINQPQHF

D gene: TRBD2
J gene: TRBJ2-1
clone size: NA
V gene: TRBV4-1
CDR3 DNA: TGCGCCAGCAGCCAAGAAACGGGAGGGACCTACAATGAGCAGTTCTTC
CDR3 protein: CASSQETGGTYNEQFF

D gene: NA
J gene: TRBJ2-6
clone size: once
V gene: TRBV4-3
CDR3 DNA: TGCGCCAGCAGCCAAGCGGGACACTTTTCGGGGGCCAACGTCCTGACTTTC
CDR3 protein: CASSQAGHFSGANVLTF

D gene: NA
J gene: TRBJ2-6
clone size: few
V gene: TRBV21-1
CDR3 DNA: TGTGCCAGCAGCAAAGTAGGGGGCTTGAGCTCTGGGGCCAACGTCCTGACTTTC
CDR3 protein: CASSKVGGLSSGANVLTF

D gene: NA
J gene: TRBJ1-5
clone size: NA
V gene: TRBV12-3/TRBV12-4
CDR3 DNA: TGTGCCAGCAGCCGCGGGAAGAGTCAGCCCCAGCATTTT
CDR3 protein: CASSRGKSQPQHF

D gene: TRBD1
J gene: TRBJ1-1
clone size: NA
V gene: TRBV10-1
CDR3 DNA: TGCGCCAGCAGTGGATGGGACAGGGAAGCTTTCTTT
CDR3 protein: CASSGWDREAFF

D gene: NA
J gene: TRBJ2-5
clone size: NA
V gene: TRBV28
CDR3 DNA: TGTGCCAGCAGTTTAGAAGGGTCGGGGGAGACCCAGTACTTC
CDR3 protein: CASSLEGSGETQYF

D gene: NA
J gene: TRBJ1-5
clone size: NA
V gene: TRBV7-2
CDR3 DNA: TGTGCCAGCAGCCCCCCCTTTCAGCCCCAGCATTTT
CDR3 protein: CASSPPFQPQHF

D gene: TRBD2
J gene: TRBJ2-1
clone size: NA
V gene: TRBV11-1
CDR3 DNA: TGTGCCAGCAGTTACTTAGCGGGAGGATATGAGCAGTTCTTC
CDR3 protein: CASSYLAGGYEQFF